The rows below give T cell receptor beta chains drawn from one sample of a study of blood T cells in healthy people across ages. Each CDR3 protein gets one entry after TCRdb re-called the 5' RACE reads with MiXCR. Found here are roughly 730,000 distinct CDR3 sequences, roughly 50% of them singletons; the top ten hold approximately 24%. The sequencing input was blood. The receptors derive from a man aged 35-49 years in good health. The CDR3 runs from the conserved cysteine through the conserved F or W. The D gene is left open where the match is weak. A row's size may be missing; if present it is once, few, many or a size class.

clone size: -; CDR3 length: 14; D gene: -; V gene: TRBV20-1; J gene: TRBJ2-4; CDR3 DNA: TGCAGTGCTAGAGAGTTTAGGGGTGGAAACATTCAGTACTTC; CDR3 protein: CSAREFRGGNIQYF
clone size: -; CDR3 length: 13; D gene: TRBD2; V gene: TRBV20-1; J gene: TRBJ2-5; CDR3 DNA: TGCAGTGCTAGAGAGGCGGGGGAGGTTGAGCAGTACTTC; CDR3 protein: CSAREAGEVEQYF
clone size: -; CDR3 length: 18; D gene: TRBD2; V gene: TRBV28; J gene: TRBJ2-3; CDR3 DNA: TGTGCCAGCAGCTTTCGATCTAGCGGGGGATATACTGCAGATACGCAGTATTTT; CDR3 protein: CASSFRSSGGYTADTQYF
clone size: -; CDR3 length: 13; D gene: -; V gene: TRBV12-3/TRBV12-4; J gene: TRBJ2-1; CDR3 DNA: TGTGCCAGCAGTAGGGACGGCGGGAATGAGCAGTTCTTC; CDR3 protein: CASSRDGGNEQFF
clone size: -; CDR3 length: 16; D gene: -; V gene: TRBV6-6; J gene: TRBJ1-1; CDR3 DNA: TGTGCCAGCAGTTACGACGGGCGAATCCTGAACACTGAAGCTTTCTTT; CDR3 protein: CASSYDGRILNTEAFF
clone size: -; CDR3 length: 13; D gene: -; V gene: TRBV4-2; J gene: TRBJ2-3; CDR3 DNA: TGTGCCAGCAACCAAGTGACGGGAGATACGCAGTATTTT; CDR3 protein: CASNQVTGDTQYF
clone size: -; CDR3 length: 17; D gene: -; V gene: TRBV4-2; J gene: TRBJ1-6; CDR3 DNA: TGTGCCAGCAGCCAAGACAGAGTTAGGGTTAATAATTCACCCCCCCACTTT; CDR3 protein: CASSQDRVRVNNSPPHF
clone size: few; CDR3 length: 13; D gene: -; V gene: TRBV29-1; J gene: TRBJ2-6; CDR3 DNA: TGCAGCGTAGGGGGGCGAGGGGCCAACGTCCTGACTTTC; CDR3 protein: CSVGGRGANVLTF
clone size: few; CDR3 length: 14; D gene: TRBD2; V gene: TRBV29-1; J gene: TRBJ2-5; CDR3 DNA: TGCAGCGTTGGCTCGCGGGGGGTCCAAGAGACCCAGTACTTC; CDR3 protein: CSVGSRGVQETQYF
clone size: many; CDR3 length: 15; D gene: -; V gene: TRBV20-1; J gene: TRBJ1-1; CDR3 DNA: TGCAGTGCTAGAAGGGGTAATGAGGATTGGACTGAAGCTTTCTTT; CDR3 protein: CSARRGNEDWTEAFF
clone size: -; CDR3 length: 16; D gene: -; V gene: TRBV12-3/TRBV12-4; J gene: TRBJ1-1; CDR3 DNA: TGTGCCAGCAGCATTAATCAGGGGTTGGGGAACACTGAAGCTTTCTTT; CDR3 protein: CASSINQGLGNTEAFF
clone size: -; CDR3 length: 14; D gene: -; V gene: TRBV19; J gene: TRBJ2-7; CDR3 DNA: TGTGCCAGTAGGACAACCCCGAGCTCCTACGAGCAGTACTTC; CDR3 protein: CASRTTPSSYEQYF
clone size: few; CDR3 length: 14; D gene: -; V gene: TRBV5-1; J gene: TRBJ2-5; CDR3 DNA: TGCGCCAGCAGCTTGGCCCACAGGGAAGAGACCCAGTACTTC; CDR3 protein: CASSLAHREETQYF